Sequencing of this T cell receptor (beta chain) was carried out in a study of a mutant IDH1 vaccine in newly diagnosed glioma (dated by TCRdb to the early 2020s). About the study as a whole: Eight vaccinations were administered to patients in weeks 1, 3, 5, 7, 11, 15, 19 and 23, corresponding to visits V03 through V10. Peripheral blood was drawn at six visits: V03 (baseline), V05, V07, V10, V12 and V13. Of the approximately 30 treated patients, approximately 62% were male and 37.5% were female, and a mean age of roughly 41 years was recorded. Prior to enrollment, patients had been given standard therapy consisting of radiotherapy alone, temozolomide alone, or radiochemotherapy with temozolomide, with the combination given to most patients. For exploratory analyses, longitudinal TCRB deep sequencing was carried out in more than 20 treated patients wherever samples were available. Vaccination started 4-6 weeks after radiotherapy alone, or was given together with temozolomide cycles in the groups whose treatment included chemotherapy.

With respect to this clone: The antigen it recognizes is unknown. The record has no base qualities; no much larger clone is one base away.

The germline V gene (reference sequence) provides CDR1 LNHDA and CDR2 SQIVND. From the cysteine through the phenylalanine, the CDR3 covers 13 amino acids. Only the CDR3 DNA stays, 39 bases, in frame from base 1. Trimming costs V 5 bases and J 5 bases, and their ends lie 13 bases apart. Per the publication, the time point label means: week 5, during vaccination. Each vaccine dose was 300 ug of a 20-mer mutant IDH1 peptide in Montanide, given subcutaneously with topical imiquimod. The donors had newly diagnosed IDH1-mutant astrocytomas of WHO grade 3 or 4 that showed loss of nuclear ATRX. The samples were drawn from NOA16, a multicentre, single-arm, open-label phase I trial in Germany that tested a mutant IDH1 peptide vaccine in humans for the first time. Genomic DNA for TCRB sequencing was isolated from EDTA blood with the DNeasy Blood and Tissue Kit. Paper-wide results and their limitations: No apparent relationship was observed between pseudoprogression and alterations in the top peripheral T cell clonotypes detected by TCRB sequencing. PBMC samples for TCRB deep sequencing were selected based on availability. The authors stated that sample limitations prevented analyses of patient blood samples from being reproduced. Immune responses induced by the vaccine were seen in 90% to 95% of patients across multiple MHC alleles.

The library was built by means of the immunoSEQ multiplex PCR assay. The hsTCRB Kit was used according to the manufacturer's protocol to amplify rearranged TCR beta chain sequences. TCRB libraries were sequenced on an Illumina MiSeq. The study's own analysis went as follows. Demultiplexing, trimming and gene mapping were performed with the kit vendor's proprietary platform. TCRdb re-hosts the immuneACCESS table, in-frame sequences only. Its copies lack some clones; in the studies checked, an unresolved V gene accounts for under half of them, and the cause for the rest is not known. The V and J calls and clone size come from that table; D and trimming were worked out from the DNA. The sample data list around 42,000 clones, and 80% to 90% of these were observed just once. 1.5% to 2% of the sample lies in the top ten.

The sequencing used PBMCs, collected from a glioma patient whose treatment included an IDH1 peptide vaccine. The rearranged segments are TRBV19 and TRBJ2-7, with a weak D call of TRBD2 (5 bases match). This TCR derives from a man aged 40-50 years with glioma. The CDR3 corresponds to CASSPTSSNEQYF. At the DNA level, the sequence is TGTGCCAGTAGTCCCACCTCTAGCAACGAGCAGTACTTC. The variable domain in full, with residues beyond the CDR3 obtained from the reference TRBV19 and TRBJ2-7 genes, is DGGITQSPKYLFRKEGQNVTLSCEQNLNHDAMYWYRQDPGQGLRLIYYSQIVNDFQKGDIAEGYSVSREKKESFPLTVTSAQKNPTAFYLCASSPTSSNEQYFGPGTRLTVT.